These T cell receptor beta chains were read from a single sample in a study of cytotoxic CD8 clonotypes in ibrutinib-treated CLL. Sequencing used immunoSEQ multiplex PCR; TCRdb keeps in-frame clones, though not all of them. This sample yields fewer than 25,000 clones, of which 68% are seen a single time; around 30% belongs to the top ten. This specimen consisted of PBMCs, obtained after 24 months of ibrutinib treatment. These receptors all stem from a human donor with chronic lymphocytic leukemia. The CDR3 runs from the conserved cysteine through the conserved F or W. The D gene is left open where the match is weak. Not all rows give a size; the values are once, few, many and, for expanded clones, a class.

clone size,J gene,V gene,CDR3 length,D gene,CDR3 protein,CDR3 DNA
-,TRBJ1-4,TRBV21-1,17,-,CASRSHGSYKVNEKLFF,TGTGCCAGCAGATCTCACGGTAGCTACAAGGTTAATGAAAAACTGTTTTTT
-,TRBJ2-7,TRBV15,14,-,CATSRDRHDAGQYF,TGTGCCACCAGCAGAGATCGTCACGACGCTGGGCAGTACTTC
-,TRBJ2-3,TRBV13,17,TRBD2,CASSFSFLAASTDTQYF,TGTGCCAGCAGCTTCTCCTTCCTAGCGGCTAGCACAGATACGCAGTATTTT
-,TRBJ1-4,TRBV5-1,16,-,CASSLEGDTTNEKLFF,TGCGCCAGCAGCTTGGAAGGAGATACAACTAATGAAAAACTGTTTTTT
many,TRBJ1-1,TRBV5-8,16,TRBD1,CASYPWAGGVYRGAFF,TGTGCCAGCTACCCCTGGGCAGGGGGCGTTTATAGGGGAGCTTTCTTT
-,TRBJ1-6,TRBV7-9,13,-,CASSPGVDSPLHF,TGTGCCAGCAGCCCAGGGGTGGATTCACCCCTCCACTTT
-,TRBJ1-4,TRBV7-9,16,TRBD1,CASSFLPGQDGEKLFF,TGTGCCAGCAGCTTCCTGCCGGGACAGGATGGTGAAAAACTGTTTTTT
once,TRBJ2-1,TRBV2,19,TRBD2,CASRAALAGGLFSYNEQFF,TGTGCCAGCAGGGCGGCGCTAGCGGGGGGCCTTTTCTCCTACAATGAGCAGTTCTTC
-,TRBJ2-5,TRBV5-1,16,TRBD1,CASSIGQGASLETQYF,TGCGCCAGCAGCATCGGACAGGGGGCATCTCTGGAGACCCAGTACTTC
few,TRBJ2-7,TRBV29-1,11,-,CSVVSSYEQYF,TGCAGCGTCGTCTCCTCCTACGAGCAGTACTTC
-,TRBJ2-2,TRBV9,16,TRBD1,CASSVRGTGNTGELFF,TGTGCCAGCAGCGTACGGGGGACAGGGAACACCGGGGAGCTGTTTTTT
-,TRBJ1-6,TRBV11-2,16,-,CASSERGSSYNSPLHF,TGTGCCAGCAGCGAGAGGGGGAGCTCCTATAATTCACCCCTCCACTTT
few,TRBJ2-1,TRBV19,15,-,CASSIQGGRANEQFF,TGTGCCAGTAGTATCCAGGGGGGGAGGGCCAATGAGCAGTTCTTC
-,TRBJ2-5,TRBV12-5,12,-,CASGLIKGTQYF,TGTGCTAGTGGTTTGATTAAGGGGACCCAGTACTTC
-,TRBJ1-2,TRBV19,12,-,CASRGALYGYTF,TGTGCCAGTAGAGGGGCTTTATATGGCTACACCTTC
few,TRBJ2-3,TRBV11-2,18,TRBD1,CASSTDHWDRGNTDTQYF,TGTGCCAGCAGCACGGACCACTGGGACAGGGGGAACACAGATACGCAGTATTTT
few,TRBJ2-1,TRBV19,17,TRBD1,CASSLRPGQALNNEQFF,TGTGCCAGTAGTTTAAGGCCGGGACAGGCCCTCAACAATGAGCAGTTCTTC
few,TRBJ2-3,TRBV12-5,14,TRBD1,CASGLGTEIDTQYF,TGTGCTAGTGGTTTAGGGACAGAGATAGATACGCAGTATTTT
-,TRBJ1-3,TRBV7-9,17,-,CASSPMFRGREGNTIYF,TGTGCCAGCAGCCCTATGTTCCGGGGGCGAGAAGGAAACACCATATATTTT
once,TRBJ2-7,TRBV19,13,-,CASSIGLGGEQYF,TGTGCCAGTAGTATTGGACTAGGGGGGGAGCAGTACTTC
-,TRBJ2-1,TRBV19,15,TRBD2,CASSSSGGTYNEQFF,TGTGCCAGTAGTTCCAGCGGGGGGACCTACAATGAGCAGTTCTTC
few,TRBJ1-2,TRBV7-8,15,TRBD1,CASSPRGGRSYGYTF,TGTGCCAGCAGCCCCAGGGGGGGGCGAAGCTATGGCTACACCTTC
once,TRBJ2-5,TRBV19,12,-,CATRGRGETQYF,TGTGCCACCCGCGGTCGGGGGGAGACCCAGTACTTC
-,TRBJ2-3,TRBV5-1,16,TRBD1,CASRVGTGAARDTQYF,TGCGCCAGCAGAGTGGGGACAGGGGCTGCCCGAGATACGCAGTATTTT
-,TRBJ2-3,TRBV18,13,-,CASSPDGGITQYF,TGTGCCAGCTCACCCGACGGTGGTATAACGCAGTATTTT
-,TRBJ1-1,TRBV7-9,13,TRBD1,CASSGGTGIEAFF,TGTGCCAGCAGCGGCGGGACAGGTATTGAAGCTTTCTTT
-,TRBJ1-4,TRBV4-1,15,TRBD1,CASSAPGTANEKLFF,TGCGCCAGCAGCGCACCCGGGACAGCTAATGAAAAACTGTTTTTT
-,TRBJ1-2,TRBV15,16,-,CATSRDAGPLSYGYTF,TGTGCCACCAGCAGAGATGCAGGGCCCCTTAGCTATGGCTACACCTTC
few,TRBJ2-6,TRBV5-6,14,TRBD1,CASSLGDRSNVLTF,TGTGCCAGCAGCTTGGGGGACAGGTCCAACGTCCTGACTTTC
few,TRBJ1-1,TRBV27,18,-,CASSPTRGFGWMNTEAFF,TGTGCCAGCAGCCCAACGCGAGGTTTTGGGTGGATGAACACTGAAGCTTTCTTT
-,TRBJ2-5,TRBV5-4,13,-,CASSPPGQETQYF,TGTGCCAGCAGCCCGCCGGGTCAAGAGACCCAGTACTTC